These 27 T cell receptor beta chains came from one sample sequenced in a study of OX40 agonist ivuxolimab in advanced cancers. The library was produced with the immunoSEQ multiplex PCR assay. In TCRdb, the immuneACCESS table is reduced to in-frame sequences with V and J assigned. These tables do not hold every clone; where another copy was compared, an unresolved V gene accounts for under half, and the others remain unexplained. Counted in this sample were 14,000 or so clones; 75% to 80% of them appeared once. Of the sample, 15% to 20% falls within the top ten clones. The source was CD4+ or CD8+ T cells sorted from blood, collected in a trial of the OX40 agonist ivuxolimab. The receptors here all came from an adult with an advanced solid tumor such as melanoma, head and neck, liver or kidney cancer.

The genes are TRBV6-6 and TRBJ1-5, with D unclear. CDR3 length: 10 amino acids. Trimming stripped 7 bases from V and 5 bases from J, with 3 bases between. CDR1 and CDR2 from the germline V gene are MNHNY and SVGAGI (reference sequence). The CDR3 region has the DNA TGTGCCAGCAACTATCAGCCCCAGCATTTT. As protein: CASNYQPQHF.

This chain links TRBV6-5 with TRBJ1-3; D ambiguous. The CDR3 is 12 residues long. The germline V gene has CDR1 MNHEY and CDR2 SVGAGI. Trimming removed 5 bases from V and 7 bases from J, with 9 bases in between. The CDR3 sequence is CASSEWANTIYF. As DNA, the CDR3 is TGTGCCAGCAGTGAATGGGCCAACACCATATATTTT.

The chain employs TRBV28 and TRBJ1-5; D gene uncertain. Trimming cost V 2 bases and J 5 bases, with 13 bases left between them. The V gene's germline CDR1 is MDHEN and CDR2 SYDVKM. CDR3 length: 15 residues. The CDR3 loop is CASSLGWQVYQPQHF. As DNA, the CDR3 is TGTGCCAGCAGTTTAGGGTGGCAGGTCTATCAGCCCCAGCATTTT. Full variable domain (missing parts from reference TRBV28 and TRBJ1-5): DVKVTQSSRYLVKRTGEKVFLECVQDMDHENMFWYRQDPGLGLRLIYFSYDVKMKEKGDIPEGYSVSREKKERFSLILESASTNQTSMYLCASSLGWQVYQPQHFGDGTRLSIL.

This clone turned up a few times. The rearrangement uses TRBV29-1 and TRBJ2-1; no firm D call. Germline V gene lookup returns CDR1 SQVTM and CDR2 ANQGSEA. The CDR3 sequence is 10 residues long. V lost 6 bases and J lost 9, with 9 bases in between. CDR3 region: CSVASSEQFF. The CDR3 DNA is TGCAGCGTCGCGTCCAGTGAGCAGTTCTTC.

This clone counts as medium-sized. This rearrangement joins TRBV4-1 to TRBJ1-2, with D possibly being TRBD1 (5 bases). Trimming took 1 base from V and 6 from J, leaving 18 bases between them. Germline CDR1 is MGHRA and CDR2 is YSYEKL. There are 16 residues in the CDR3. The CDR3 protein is CASSQVLGTSWDGYTF. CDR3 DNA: TGCGCCAGCAGCCAAGTGCTCGGGACGTCCTGGGATGGCTACACCTTC.

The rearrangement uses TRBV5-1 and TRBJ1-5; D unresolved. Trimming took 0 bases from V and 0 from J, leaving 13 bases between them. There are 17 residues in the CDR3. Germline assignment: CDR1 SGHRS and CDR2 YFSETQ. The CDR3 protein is CASSLGRTFYSNQPQHF. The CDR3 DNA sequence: TGCGCCAGCAGCTTGGGGCGTACATTTTATAGCAATCAGCCCCAGCATTTT. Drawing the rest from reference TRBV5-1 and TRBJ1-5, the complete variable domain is KAGVTQTPRYLIKTRGQQVTLSCSPISGHRSVSWYQQTPGQGLQFLFEYFSETQRNKGNFPGRFSGRQFSNSRSEMNVSTLELGDSALYLCASSLGRTFYSNQPQHFGDGTRLSIL.

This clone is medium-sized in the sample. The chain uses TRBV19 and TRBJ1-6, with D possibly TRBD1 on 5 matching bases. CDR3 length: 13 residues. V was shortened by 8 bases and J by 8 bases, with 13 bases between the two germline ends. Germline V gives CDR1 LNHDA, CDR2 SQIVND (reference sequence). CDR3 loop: CASHLGAHSPLHF. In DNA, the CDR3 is TGTGCCAGTCATCTTGGGGCTCATTCACCCCTCCACTTT.

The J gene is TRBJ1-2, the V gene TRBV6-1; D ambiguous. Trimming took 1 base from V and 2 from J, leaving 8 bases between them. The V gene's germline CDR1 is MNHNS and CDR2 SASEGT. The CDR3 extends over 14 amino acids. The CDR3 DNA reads TGTGCCAGCAGTGAAGTAAGGATGAACTATGGCTACACCTTC. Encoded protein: CASSEVRMNYGYTF.

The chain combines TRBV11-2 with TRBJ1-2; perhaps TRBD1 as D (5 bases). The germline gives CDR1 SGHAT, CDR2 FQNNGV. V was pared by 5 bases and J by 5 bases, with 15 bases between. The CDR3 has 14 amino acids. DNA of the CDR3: TGTGCCAGCAGCCTTGATACAGGTTCTTATGGCTACACCTTC. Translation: CASSLDTGSYGYTF.

CDR3 residues: CASSPWTSGGLSYEQYF. CDR3 in DNA: TGCGCCAGCAGCCCCTGGACTAGCGGGGGGCTCTCCTACGAGCAGTACTTC. The rearrangement links TRBV4-1 to TRBJ2-7; TRBD2 agrees at 14 bases. Germline V gene lookup returns CDR1 MGHRA and CDR2 YSYEKL. The ends lost 4 bases at V and 0 bases at J; junction bases unmatched: 5. This CDR3 spans 17 amino acids.

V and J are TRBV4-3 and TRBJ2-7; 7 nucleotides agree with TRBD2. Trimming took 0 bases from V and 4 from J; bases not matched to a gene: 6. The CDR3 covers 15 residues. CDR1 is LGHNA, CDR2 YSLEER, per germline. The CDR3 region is CASSQDRLARYEQYF. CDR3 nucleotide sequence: TGCGCCAGCAGCCAAGACAGACTAGCTCGTTACGAGCAGTACTTC.

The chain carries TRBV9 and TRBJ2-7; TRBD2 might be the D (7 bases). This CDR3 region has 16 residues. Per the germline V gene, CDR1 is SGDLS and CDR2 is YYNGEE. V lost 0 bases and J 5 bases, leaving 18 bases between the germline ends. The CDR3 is CASSVAGGGGWDEQYF. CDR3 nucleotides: TGTGCCAGCAGCGTAGCGGGCGGCGGGGGCTGGGACGAGCAGTACTTC.

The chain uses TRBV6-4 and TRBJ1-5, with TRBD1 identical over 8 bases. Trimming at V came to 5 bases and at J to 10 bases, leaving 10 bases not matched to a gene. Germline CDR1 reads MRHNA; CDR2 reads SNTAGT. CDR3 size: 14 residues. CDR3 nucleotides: TGTGCCAGCAGTTCCCCGGGACAGGTGGTACCCCAGCATTTT. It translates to CASSSPGQVVPQHF.

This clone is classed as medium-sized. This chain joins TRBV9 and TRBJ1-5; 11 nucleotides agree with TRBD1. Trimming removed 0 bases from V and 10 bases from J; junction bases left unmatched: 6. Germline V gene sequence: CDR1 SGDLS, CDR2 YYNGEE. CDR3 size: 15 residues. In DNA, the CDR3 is TGTGCCAGCAGCGTAGAGGTGGGACAGGGGGAACCCCAGCATTTT. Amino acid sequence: CASSVEVGQGEPQHF.

CDR3 DNA sequence: TGCGCCAGCAGTGAGTATCCAGGGGCGCCCAGCTATGGCTACACCTTC. It specifies CASSEYPGAPSYGYTF. The chain combines TRBV10-1 with TRBJ1-2, with D possibly being TRBD1 (6 bases). Germline V gene sequence: CDR1 WNHNN, CDR2 SYGVQD (reference sequence). V lost 1 base, J lost 4 bases, and 16 bases lay in between. This CDR3 has 16 residues.

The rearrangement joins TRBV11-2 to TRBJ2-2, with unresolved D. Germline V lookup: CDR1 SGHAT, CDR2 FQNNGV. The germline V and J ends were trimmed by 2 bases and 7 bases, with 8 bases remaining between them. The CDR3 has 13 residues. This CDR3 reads CASSLTSLGELFF. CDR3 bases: TGTGCCAGCAGCTTAACGAGCCTCGGGGAGCTGTTTTTT.

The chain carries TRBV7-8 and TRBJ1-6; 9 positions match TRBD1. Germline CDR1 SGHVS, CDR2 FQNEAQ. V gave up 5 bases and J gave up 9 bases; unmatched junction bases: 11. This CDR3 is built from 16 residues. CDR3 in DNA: TGTGCCAGCAGCCCTGGGACAGGGCAGAGTGGTTCACCCCTCCACTTT. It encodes CASSPGTGQSGSPLHF.

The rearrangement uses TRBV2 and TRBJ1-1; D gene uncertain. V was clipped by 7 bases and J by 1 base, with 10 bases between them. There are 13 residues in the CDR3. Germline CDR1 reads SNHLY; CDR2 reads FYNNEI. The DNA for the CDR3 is TGTGCCAGCAATAAGGGCCCGAACACTGAAGCTTTCTTT. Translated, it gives CASNKGPNTEAFF.

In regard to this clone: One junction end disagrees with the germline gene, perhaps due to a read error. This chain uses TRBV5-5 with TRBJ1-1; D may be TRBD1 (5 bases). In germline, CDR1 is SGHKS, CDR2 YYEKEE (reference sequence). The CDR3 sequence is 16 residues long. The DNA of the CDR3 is TGTGCCAACAGCTTGGTAGGTGGCAGGGCAGGCTCTGAAGCTTTCTTT. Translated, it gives CANSLVGGRAGSEAFF.

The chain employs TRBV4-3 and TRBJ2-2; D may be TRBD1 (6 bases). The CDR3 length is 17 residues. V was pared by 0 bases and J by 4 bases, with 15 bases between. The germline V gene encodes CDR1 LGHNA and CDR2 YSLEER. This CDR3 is CASSQDGQGLVTGELFF. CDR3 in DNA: TGCGCCAGCAGCCAAGATGGGCAGGGGCTAGTCACCGGGGAGCTGTTTTTT.

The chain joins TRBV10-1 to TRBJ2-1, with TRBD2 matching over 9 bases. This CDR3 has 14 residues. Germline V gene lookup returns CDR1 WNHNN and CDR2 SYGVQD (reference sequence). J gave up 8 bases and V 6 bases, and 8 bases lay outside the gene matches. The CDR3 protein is CASSESTSGDEQFF. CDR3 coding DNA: TGCGCCAGCAGCGAATCGACTAGCGGCGATGAGCAGTTCTTC.

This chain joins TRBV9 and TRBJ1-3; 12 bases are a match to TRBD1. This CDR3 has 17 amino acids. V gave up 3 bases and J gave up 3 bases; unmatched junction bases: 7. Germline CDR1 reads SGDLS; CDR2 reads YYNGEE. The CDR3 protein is CASSAGTGGVYGNTIYF. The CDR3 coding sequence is TGTGCCAGCAGCGCCGGGACAGGGGGCGTTTATGGAAACACCATATATTTT.

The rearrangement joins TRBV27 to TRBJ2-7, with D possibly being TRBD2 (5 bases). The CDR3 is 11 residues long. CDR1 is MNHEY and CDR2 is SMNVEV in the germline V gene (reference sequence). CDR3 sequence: CATRGGYEQYF. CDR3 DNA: TGTGCGACCAGAGGAGGCTACGAGCAGTACTTC.

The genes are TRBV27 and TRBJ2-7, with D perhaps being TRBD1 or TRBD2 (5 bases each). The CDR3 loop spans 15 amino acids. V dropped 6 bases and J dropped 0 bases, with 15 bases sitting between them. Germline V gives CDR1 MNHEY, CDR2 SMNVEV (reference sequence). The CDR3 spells CASSLKGTYSYEQYF. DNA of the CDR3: TGTGCCAGCAGCCTAAAAGGGACCTACTCCTACGAGCAGTACTTC.

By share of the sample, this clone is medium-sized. The CDR3 DNA reads as TGTGCCAGCAGTTATCGACAGGGACCCTCAGGGGGCTACACCTTC. As protein: CASSYRQGPSGGYTF. The V call is TRBV27, the J call TRBJ1-2; 7 bases match TRBD1. The CDR3 sequence is 15 residues long. Per the germline V gene, CDR1 is MNHEY and CDR2 is SMNVEV (reference sequence). Trimming cost V 4 bases and J 8 bases; bases outside gene matches: 13.

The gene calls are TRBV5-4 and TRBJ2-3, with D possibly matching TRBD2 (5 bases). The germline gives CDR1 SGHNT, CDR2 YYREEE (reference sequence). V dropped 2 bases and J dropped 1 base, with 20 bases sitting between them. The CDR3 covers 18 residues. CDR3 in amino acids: CASSLFAGERIRTDTQYF. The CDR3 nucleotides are TGTGCCAGCAGCTTATTTGCTGGGGAGCGGATTCGCACAGATACGCAGTATTTT.

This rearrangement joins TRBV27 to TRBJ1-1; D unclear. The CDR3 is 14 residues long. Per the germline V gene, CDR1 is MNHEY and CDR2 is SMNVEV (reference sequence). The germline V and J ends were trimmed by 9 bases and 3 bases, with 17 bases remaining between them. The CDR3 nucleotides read TGTGCCAGTTCTCCGGTCGGTGGCTACACTGAAGCTTTCTTT. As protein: CASSPVGGYTEAFF.